The entry that follows covers one T cell receptor (beta chain) sequence. These data originate in a study of beta chain features in type 1 diabetes. Expressed TCRB transcripts were sequenced because the entire RNA isolate underwent reverse transcription. TCRdb's copy holds only in-frame clones and misses some; the assay was immunoSEQ multiplex PCR. The sample yields fewer than 900,000 clones, 17% seen once. The germline gives CDR1 SGHAT, CDR2 FQNNGV. Trimming removed 5 bases at V and 6 bases at J, with 14 bases between. The CDR3 contains 13 residues. The chain carries TRBV11-2 and TRBJ2-7; D is undetermined. This sequence originates from a woman under 30 in good health. Sequenced input: naive CD4+ T cells from blood. CDR3 residues: CASSNQAVGEQYF. CDR3 sequence (DNA): TGTGCCAGCAGCAATCAGGCAGTCGGCGAGCAGTACTTC.